This record concerns one T cell receptor (beta chain) sequence. What it binds is unknown. One end of the junction varies from germline; a read error may be responsible. The data were taken from a study of human T cells and chemical hapten exposure. Study context: Small pooled library volume differences mainly caused per-sample TCR yield variation. Study-level results: There was no change with DPC sensitization in TCRs above 1 in 1000 frequency.

The study's library attached unique molecular identifiers to single cDNA molecules. Authors' methods: Sample TCR totals centred on a median of around 95,000, ranging about 20,000 to 700,000. TCRdb reanalysed the RACE reads using MiXCR and keeps one entry per CDR3 protein. These V and J calls derive from TCRdb rather than the authors' analysis. The sample consists of 130,000 or so distinct CDR3 sequences, approximately 9.5% of them appearing once. Time point indicated: healthy volunteer bleed at 2 weeks. Total RNA was isolated from unfractionated whole blood. This CDR3 is built from 11 residues. This chain links TRBV12-3 or TRBV12-4 with TRBJ2-1; D is uncertain. Sequencing was performed on whole blood. The origin of this receptor is a male donor in good health. Some clones in this sample may be carry-over from other donors' samples. The CDR3 region is CASSLGDKAEF. The CDR3, as DNA: TGTGCCAGCAGTTTGGGTGACAAGGCGGAATTC.